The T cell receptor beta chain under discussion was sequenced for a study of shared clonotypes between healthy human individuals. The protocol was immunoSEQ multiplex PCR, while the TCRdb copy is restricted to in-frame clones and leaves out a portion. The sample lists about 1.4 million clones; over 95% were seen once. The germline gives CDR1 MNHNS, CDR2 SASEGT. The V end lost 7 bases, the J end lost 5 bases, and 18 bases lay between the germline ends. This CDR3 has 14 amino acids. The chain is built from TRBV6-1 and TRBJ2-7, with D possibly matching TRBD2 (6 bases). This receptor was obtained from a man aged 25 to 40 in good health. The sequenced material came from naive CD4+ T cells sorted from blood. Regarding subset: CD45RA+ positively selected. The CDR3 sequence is CASKGMVGGHEQYF. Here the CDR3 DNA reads TGTGCCAGCAAGGGGATGGTCGGAGGGCACGAGCAGTACTTC.